This passage covers 20 T cell receptor beta chains from one sample sequenced in a study of blood T cell repertoires in COVID-19. Clones were sequenced by immunoSEQ multiplex PCR, and TCRdb holds only the in-frame ones, with some missing. The data contain 60,000 to 80,000 clones, around 89% of them singletons. The sample comprised peripheral blood. These receptors were obtained from a man aged 55 to 70 with acute or convalescent COVID-19.

The chain couples TRBV5-1 to TRBJ1-1; TRBD1 is a possible D gene (6 bases). The CDR3 consists of 15 residues. V was cut by 4 bases and J by 1 base, with 14 bases left in between. CDR1 SGHRS and CDR2 YFSETQ come from the germline V gene. CDR3 nucleotides: TGCGCCAGCAGCCCAAGGACAGCAGCGAACACTGAAGCTTTCTTT. Translating gives CASSPRTAANTEAFF. The whole variable domain, filled in from reference TRBV5-1 and TRBJ1-1, reads KAGVTQTPRYLIKTRGQQVTLSCSPISGHRSVSWYQQTPGQGLQFLFEYFSETQRNKGNFPGRFSGRQFSNSRSEMNVSTLELGDSALYLCASSPRTAANTEAFFGQGTRLTVV.

This chain uses TRBV6-5 with TRBJ2-7; 7 bases map to TRBD1. This CDR3 contains 15 residues. After removal of 4 bases from V and 2 bases from J, the junction contained 8 bases not matched to a gene. Germline lookup yields CDR1 MNHEY and CDR2 SVGAGI. CDR3 DNA sequence: TGTGCCAGCAGTTGGGGACAGCCGGCTACCTACGAGCAGTACTTC. Amino acids: CASSWGQPATYEQYF.

The chain is built from TRBV3-1 (or the pseudogene TRBV3-2) and TRBJ2-3; TRBD2 matches 12 bases. From germline, CDR1 is LGHDT and CDR2 YNNKEL (reference sequence). V shed 2 bases and J 3 bases; nucleotides not matched to a gene: 6. The CDR3 contains 17 residues. The CDR3 DNA reads TGTGCCAGCAGCCAACTAGCGGGGGGGGGAGTTACAGATACGCAGTATTTT. It specifies CASSQLAGGGVTDTQYF.

The chain carries TRBV9 and TRBJ1-5, with TRBD1 as a possible D gene (5 bases). V was pared by 0 bases and J by 6 bases, with 13 bases between. Germline V CDR1 and CDR2: SGDLS, YYNGEE. The CDR3 is 15 residues long. The CDR3 region is CASSVGAGRGQPQHF. Here the CDR3 DNA reads TGTGCCAGCAGCGTAGGGGCAGGTAGGGGTCAGCCCCAGCATTTT.

This rearrangement joins TRBV2 to TRBJ2-2; 8 bases are a match to TRBD1. This CDR3 is built from 15 residues. Germline CDR1 SNHLY, CDR2 FYNNEI. J was trimmed by 2 bases and V by 6 bases; bases with no gene match: 5. CDR3 region: CASRLDRGNTGELFF. CDR3 sequence (DNA): TGTGCCAGCAGACTCGACAGGGGTAACACCGGGGAGCTGTTTTTT.

This clone has just one count. The chain has TRBV12-5 and TRBJ2-7; TRBD1 matches at 7 bases. CDR3 length: 15 amino acids. Germline V gene lookup returns CDR1 LGHNT and CDR2 FRNRAP. The junction had 2 bases not matched to a gene; V was cut back by 0 bases and J by 0 bases. Here the CDR3 reads CASGLVTGPSYEQYF. CDR3 DNA sequence: TGTGCTAGTGGTTTGGTGACAGGGCCCTCCTACGAGCAGTACTTC.

V is TRBV5-1 and J is TRBJ2-1; 14 nucleotides agree with TRBD2. CDR3 size: 16 residues. V shed 1 base, J shed 6 bases, and the junction held 3 bases outside the gene matches. The germline gives CDR1 SGHRS, CDR2 YFSETQ. CDR3 sequence (DNA): TGCGCCAGCAGCTTGCCGACTAGCGGGAGGGCCAATGAGCAGTTCTTC. It translates to CASSLPTSGRANEQFF.

The CDR3 sequence is CASSRDTSSTDTQYF. The CDR3 DNA follows: TGCGCCAGCAGCCGTGACACATCTAGCACAGATACGCAGTATTTT. The chain employs TRBV5-1 and TRBJ2-3; D gene ambiguous. Germline-derived CDR1 and CDR2 are SGHRS and YFSETQ. The germline V and J ends were trimmed by 4 bases and 0 bases, with 12 bases remaining between them. The CDR3 spans 15 residues. Based on the CDR3 plus reference TRBV5-1 and TRBJ2-3, the full variable domain is KAGVTQTPRYLIKTRGQQVTLSCSPISGHRSVSWYQQTPGQGLQFLFEYFSETQRNKGNFPGRFSGRQFSNSRSEMNVSTLELGDSALYLCASSRDTSSTDTQYFGPGTRLTVL.

The chain is built from TRBV14 and TRBJ2-3; D is uncertain. Trimming removed 1 base from V and 10 bases from J, with 9 bases in between. This CDR3 is built from 12 residues. CDR1 SGHDN and CDR2 FVKESK come from the germline V gene. The CDR3 sequence: CASSQVSLAQYF. The CDR3 nucleotides are TGTGCCAGCAGCCAAGTAAGCCTTGCGCAGTATTTT.

This sequence joins TRBV9 and TRBJ2-2; 12 positions agree with TRBD2. CDR1 and CDR2 from the germline V gene are SGDLS and YYNGEE. V lost 1 base to trimming and J lost 7 bases; unmatched junction nucleotides: 5. The CDR3 covers 16 residues. CDR3 DNA sequence: TGTGCCAGCAGCGTACCCCTAGCGGGAGGGGTCGGGGAGCTGTTTTTT. Encoded protein: CASSVPLAGGVGELFF.

The chain is built from TRBV19 and TRBJ1-2; TRBD1 might be the D (6 bases). V lost 7 bases to trimming and J lost 7 bases, with 16 bases between them. This CDR3 has 13 amino acids. Germline CDR1 and CDR2: LNHDA and SQIVND (reference sequence). CDR3 sequence (DNA): TGTGCCAGTAAACCCGGACAGTCTTCTGGCTACACCTTC. Amino acids: CASKPGQSSGYTF.

J is TRBJ1-3 and V is TRBV5-1; D remains ambiguous. Deletions cut 1 base from V and 3 bases from J, with 11 bases between. This CDR3 has 15 residues. Germline CDR1 is SGHRS and CDR2 is YFSETQ. The CDR3: CASSLKGSDGNTIYF. CDR3 nucleotide sequence: TGCGCCAGCAGCTTGAAGGGTAGCGATGGAAACACCATATATTTT.

V is TRBV19 and J is TRBJ2-2, with 7 bases aligning to TRBD2. CDR1 LNHDA and CDR2 SQIVND come from the germline V gene (reference sequence). The CDR3 sequence is 13 residues long. CDR3 loop: CAAAGDRTGELFF. The CDR3 DNA sequence: TGTGCTGCGGCGGGGGATCGCACCGGGGAGCTGTTTTTT.

This clone was seen only once. J is TRBJ2-1 and V is TRBV19, with 8 bases matching TRBD1. Trimming cost V 0 bases and J 6 bases; bases outside gene matches: 4. The CDR3 sequence is 15 residues long. Germline CDR1 is LNHDA and CDR2 is SQIVND (reference sequence). The CDR3 here is CASSIEQGARNEQFF. The CDR3 nucleotides are TGTGCCAGTAGTATAGAGCAGGGGGCGCGCAATGAGCAGTTCTTC.

This sequence joins TRBV6-5 and TRBJ1-2; 7 positions match TRBD1. V lost 10 bases to trimming and J lost 6 bases; unmatched junction nucleotides: 17. In germline, CDR1 is MNHEY, CDR2 SVGAGI. This CDR3 spans 15 amino acids. The CDR3 coding sequence is TGTGCCATCTCAAAGGGGGCGGGCAGTCTCCATGGCTACACCTTC. Translated, it gives CAISKGAGSLHGYTF.

V usage is TRBV27 and J usage is TRBJ2-1; 7 bases agree with TRBD2. V lost 5 bases to trimming and J lost 8 bases; unmatched junction nucleotides: 15. The CDR3 loop spans 16 amino acids. Germline CDR1 is MNHEY and CDR2 is SMNVEV (reference sequence). The CDR3 nucleotides are TGTGCCAGCAGTCCGACGACCGGGACCCGGGGGGATGAGCAGTTCTTC. Protein: CASSPTTGTRGDEQFF.

The CDR3 nucleotides are TGTGCCAGCAGTTCCCCATCTCTTAGAAACGAGCAGTACTTC. Encoded protein: CASSSPSLRNEQYF. The J gene is TRBJ2-7, the V gene TRBV6-5, with unresolved D. Germline V gene lookup returns CDR1 MNHEY and CDR2 SVGAGI. Trimming removed 4 bases at V and 5 bases at J, with 15 bases between. This CDR3 contains 14 residues.

The chain employs TRBV6-5 and TRBJ1-2; 9 bases fit TRBD1. The CDR3 has 15 amino acids. With V trimmed by 7 bases and J by 7 bases, 13 bases remained unmatched. Germline CDR1 reads MNHEY; CDR2 reads SVGAGI. In nucleotides, the CDR3 is TGTGCCAGCATCGACCGGGACAGGGTGCATCGTGGCTACACCTTC. It yields the protein CASIDRDRVHRGYTF.

The CDR3 region is CASSIRGGETQYF. CDR3 coding DNA: TGTGCCAGCAGCATCAGGGGCGGGGAGACCCAGTACTTC. The J gene is TRBJ2-5, the V gene TRBV7-3, with a weak D call TRBD1 (6 bases). The germline CDR1 and CDR2 sequences are SGHTA and FQGTGA. The CDR3 has 13 residues. V lost 5 bases, J lost 5 bases, and 12 bases lay in between. Filled out from reference TRBV7-3 and TRBJ2-5, the complete variable domain reads GAGVSQTPSNKVTEKGKYVELRCDPISGHTALYWYRQSLGQGPEFLIYFQGTGAADDSGLPNDRFFAVRPEGSVSTLKIQRTERGDSAVYLCASSIRGGETQYFGPGTRLLVL.

The chain recombines TRBV5-6 with TRBJ1-2, with D possibly matching TRBD1 (5 bases). Germline V gene sequence: CDR1 SGHDT, CDR2 YYEEEE. This CDR3 has 13 residues. V was trimmed by 1 base and J by 4 bases, leaving 8 bases between them. The CDR3 DNA follows: TGTGCCAGCAGCTTGCTCCAGGGCTATGGCTACACCTTC. The encoded protein is CASSLLQGYGYTF.